This TCR beta chain was found in a study of blood T cell repertoires in COVID-19. Across the study: Some COVID-19 samples were acute and others convalescent; all came from the United States, Italy and Spain. T cells, B-cell-depleted T cells, or PBMCs provided the cDNA or gDNA that served as material.

Some clones are missing from TCRdb's copy, which holds only in-frame ones; the method was immunoSEQ multiplex PCR. This table has about 350,000 clones, about 86% appearing once. Trimming at V came to 6 bases and at J to 0 bases, leaving 8 bases not matched to a gene. The CDR3 has 17 residues. CDR1 and CDR2 (germline): SGHRS, YFSETQ. This clone was detected once. This clonotype was obtained from a woman aged 55-70 years with COVID-19, enrolled during active disease. The sample consisted of peripheral blood. The V and J genes are TRBV5-1 and TRBJ1-6, with 8 bases that match TRBD1. CDR3 residues: CASIPWDRLSYNSPLHF. CDR3 in DNA: TGCGCCAGCATCCCTTGGGACAGGCTCTCCTATAATTCACCCCTCCACTTT. The full variable domain, with the rest looked up from reference TRBV5-1 and TRBJ1-6, is KAGVTQTPRYLIKTRGQQVTLSCSPISGHRSVSWYQQTPGQGLQFLFEYFSETQRNKGNFPGRFSGRQFSNSRSEMNVSTLELGDSALYLCASIPWDRLSYNSPLHFGNGTRLTVT.